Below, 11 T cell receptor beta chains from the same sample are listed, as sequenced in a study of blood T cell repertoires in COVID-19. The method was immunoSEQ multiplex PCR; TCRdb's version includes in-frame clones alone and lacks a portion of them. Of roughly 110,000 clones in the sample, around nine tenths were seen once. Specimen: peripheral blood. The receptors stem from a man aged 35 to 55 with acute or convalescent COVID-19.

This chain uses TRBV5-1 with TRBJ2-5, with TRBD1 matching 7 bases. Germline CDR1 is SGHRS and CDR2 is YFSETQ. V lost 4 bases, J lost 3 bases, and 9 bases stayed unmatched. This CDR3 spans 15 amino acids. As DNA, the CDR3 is TGCGCCAGCAGCCTACCGACAGGGTCTGAAGAGACCCAGTACTTC. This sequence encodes CASSLPTGSEETQYF.

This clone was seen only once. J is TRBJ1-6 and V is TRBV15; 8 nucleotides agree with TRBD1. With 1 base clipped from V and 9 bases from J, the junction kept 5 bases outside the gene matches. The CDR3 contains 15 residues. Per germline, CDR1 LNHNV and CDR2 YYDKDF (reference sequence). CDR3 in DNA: TGTGCCACCAGCAGAGTGACAGGGGAGGGTTCACCCCTCCACTTT. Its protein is CATSRVTGEGSPLHF.

As DNA, the CDR3 is TGTGCCAGCAGCAACCACAGGGGGAGAAACTATGGCTACACCTTC. It is translated as CASSNHRGRNYGYTF. This rearrangement joins TRBV11-2 to TRBJ1-2; 8 bases are shared with TRBD1. V dropped 5 bases and J dropped 2; count of bases not matched to a gene: 7. From germline, CDR1 is SGHAT and CDR2 FQNNGV. CDR3 length: 15 amino acids.

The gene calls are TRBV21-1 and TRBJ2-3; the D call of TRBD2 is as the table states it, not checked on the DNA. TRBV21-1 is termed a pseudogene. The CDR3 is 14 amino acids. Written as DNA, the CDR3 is TGTGCCAGCAGCTCGTTGACCCCACGGGGTACCCAGTATTTT. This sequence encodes CASSSLTPRGTQYF.

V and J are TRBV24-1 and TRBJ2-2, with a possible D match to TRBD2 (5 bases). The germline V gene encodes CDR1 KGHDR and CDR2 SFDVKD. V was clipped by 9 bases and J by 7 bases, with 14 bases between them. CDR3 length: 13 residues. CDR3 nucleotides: TGTGCCACCCAGTCGTACGGGAACGGGGAGCTGTTTTTT. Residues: CATQSYGNGELFF.

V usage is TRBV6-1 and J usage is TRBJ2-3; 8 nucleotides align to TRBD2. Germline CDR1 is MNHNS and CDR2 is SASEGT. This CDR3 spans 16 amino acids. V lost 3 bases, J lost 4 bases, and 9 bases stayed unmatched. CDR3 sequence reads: CASSERGLAGSDTQYF. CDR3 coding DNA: TGTGCCAGCAGTGAGCGAGGACTAGCAGGTTCAGATACGCAGTATTTT.

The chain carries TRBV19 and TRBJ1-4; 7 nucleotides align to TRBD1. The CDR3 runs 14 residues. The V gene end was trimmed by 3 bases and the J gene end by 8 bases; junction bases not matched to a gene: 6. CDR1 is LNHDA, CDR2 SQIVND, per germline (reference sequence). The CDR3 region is CASSMGDSWEKLFF. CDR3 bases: TGTGCCAGTAGTATGGGGGACAGTTGGGAAAAACTGTTTTTT.

CDR3 coding DNA: TGTGCCAGCAGCTTTTTTGGGACAGGGGATTACGAGCAGTACTTC. Its protein is CASSFFGTGDYEQYF. The rearrangement uses TRBV7-8 and TRBJ2-7; 10 positions agree with TRBD1. V was pared by 3 bases and J by 4 bases, with 6 bases of the junction left unmatched. Germline assignment: CDR1 SGHVS and CDR2 FQNEAQ. There are 15 residues in the CDR3.

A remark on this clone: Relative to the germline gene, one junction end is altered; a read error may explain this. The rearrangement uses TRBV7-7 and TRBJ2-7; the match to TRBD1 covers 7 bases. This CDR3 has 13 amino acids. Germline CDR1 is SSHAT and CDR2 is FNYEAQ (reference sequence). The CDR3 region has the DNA TGTGCTAGCAGCCTCGGGACAGAATACGAGCAGTACTTC. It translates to CASSLGTEYEQYF.

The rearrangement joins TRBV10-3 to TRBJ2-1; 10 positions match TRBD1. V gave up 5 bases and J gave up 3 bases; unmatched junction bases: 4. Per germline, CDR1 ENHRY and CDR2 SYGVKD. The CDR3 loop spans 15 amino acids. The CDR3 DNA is TGTGCCATCAGTAACCGGGACAGGGGCTACAATGAGCAGTTCTTC. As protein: CAISNRDRGYNEQFF.

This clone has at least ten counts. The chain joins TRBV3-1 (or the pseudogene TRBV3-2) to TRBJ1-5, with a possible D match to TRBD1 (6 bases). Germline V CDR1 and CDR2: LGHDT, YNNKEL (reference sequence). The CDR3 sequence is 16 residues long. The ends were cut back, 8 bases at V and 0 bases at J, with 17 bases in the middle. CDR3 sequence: CASSTGTRNSNQPQHF. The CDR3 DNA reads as TGTGCCAGCTCAACCGGGACACGGAATAGCAATCAGCCCCAGCATTTT.